Below, 3 T cell receptor beta chains from the same sample are listed, as sequenced in a study of siplizumab effects on memory and regulatory T cells. Sequencing was performed with immunoSEQ multiplex PCR; in TCRdb, only in-frame clones are kept and a portion is missing. The table lists 80,000 to 130,000 clones, 94% of them singletons, with approximately 0.58% in the top ten. The sample was Tregs sorted from blood. The receptors were gathered from a human donor in good health.

The J gene is TRBJ1-1, the V gene TRBV19, with 10 bases lining up with TRBD1. CDR3 length: 15 amino acids. Trimming took 3 bases from V and 3 from J; bases not matched to a gene: 4. The V gene's germline CDR1 is LNHDA and CDR2 SQIVND (reference sequence). The CDR3 DNA follows: TGTGCCAGTAGTATTTGGGGGACAGGGGACACTGAAGCTTTCTTT. This gives the protein CASSIWGTGDTEAFF.

The chain joins TRBV7-8 to TRBJ2-1; D is uncertain. The germline V gene encodes CDR1 SGHVS and CDR2 FQNEAQ. The CDR3 consists of 15 residues. V lost 5 bases, J lost 7 bases, and 18 bases lay in between. For the CDR3, the DNA is TGTGCCAGCAGCCAACCTTTTTACTTTCAAAATGAGCAGTTCTTC. Translated, it gives CASSQPFYFQNEQFF.

The chain has TRBV6-5 and TRBJ1-2; 8 bases are shared with TRBD1. The V gene end was trimmed by 5 bases and the J gene end by 9 bases; junction bases not matched to a gene: 11. Germline CDR1 is MNHEY and CDR2 is SVGAGI. This CDR3 spans 14 amino acids. CDR3 DNA sequence: TGTGCCAGCAGTAACGACAGGGGTGGACTTCGCTACACCTTC. Protein sequence: CASSNDRGGLRYTF.